Listed here are 32 T cell receptor beta chains from one sample, sequenced in a study of Graves' ophthalmopathy and Graves' hyperthyroidism. From RNA, the CDR3 regions of TCR beta chains were amplified and sequenced. HTBI primers served in a first-round RT-PCR, which a second-round multiplex PCR followed. From the multiplex PCR reads, TCRdb called clonotypes with MiXCR, one entry per CDR3 protein. The repertoire includes 170,000 or so distinct CDR3 sequences, 30% to 45% of them detected once, and approximately 5.5% sits in the top ten. The sequenced material came from peripheral blood. These receptors were collected from a woman aged 40-49 years with Graves' ophthalmopathy.

This clonotype was recorded at least ten times. The J gene is TRBJ2-2, the V gene TRBV12-3 or TRBV12-4; D might be TRBD1 (6 bases). Trimming pared 4 bases from V and 4 bases from J, leaving 13 bases between. CDR3 length: 15 residues. CDR3 nucleotides: TGTGCCAGCAGTTCAGGGGACCTGGGCACCGGGGAGCTGTTTTTT. Translating it yields CASSSGDLGTGELFF.

CDR3 loop: CATSRDRGQPQHF. The DNA of the CDR3 is TGTGCCACCAGCAGAGACCGGGGCCAGCCCCAGCATTTT. This chain connects TRBV15 to TRBJ1-5; possible D gene TRBD1, 5 bases. There are 13 residues in the CDR3. Trimming removed 0 bases from V and 7 bases from J, with 7 bases in between. Germline CDR1 reads LNHNV; CDR2 reads YYDKDF (reference sequence).

The chain recombines TRBV6-5 with TRBJ2-7, with 8 bases fitting TRBD1. The germline CDR1 and CDR2 sequences are MNHEY and SVGAGI. The CDR3 is 15 residues long. After removal of 2 bases from V and 2 bases from J, the junction contained 5 bases not matched to a gene. The CDR3 region has the DNA TGTGCCAGCAGTTACCGGGGACAGGAGGCCTACGAGCAGTACTTC. Translated, it gives CASSYRGQEAYEQYF.

The rearrangement links TRBV12-3 or TRBV12-4 to TRBJ2-7; possible D gene TRBD2, 6 bases. The CDR3 sequence is 13 residues long. Trimming shortened V by 6 bases and J by 3 bases, and 12 bases separated the two germline ends. CDR3 protein: CASSVGGFYEQYF. DNA of the CDR3: TGTGCCAGCAGCGTCGGGGGATTCTACGAGCAGTACTTC.

The chain employs TRBV4-3 and TRBJ2-7; no firm D call. This CDR3 comprises 14 residues. CDR1 and CDR2 (germline): LGHNA, YSLEER. V was clipped by 0 bases and J by 3 bases, with 9 bases between them. Here the CDR3 DNA reads TGCGCCAGCAGCCAAGAAGGCTCAGTCTACGAGCAGTACTTC. Translated, it gives CASSQEGSVYEQYF.

The V and J genes are TRBV6-1 and TRBJ2-5; 8 bases line up with TRBD2. The CDR3 covers 15 residues. CDR1 is MNHNS, CDR2 SASEGT, per germline. Trimming cost V 8 bases and J 5 bases; bases outside gene matches: 13. The CDR3 reads CASVTDSGGGETQYF. In nucleotides, the CDR3 is TGTGCCAGCGTAACGGACAGCGGGGGTGGGGAGACCCAGTACTTC.

This clonotype has a count of ten or more. V gene TRBV4-1 combines with J gene TRBJ1-1; 9 nucleotides align to TRBD1. The CDR3 spans 18 residues. Trimming at V came to 4 bases and at J to 6 bases, leaving 18 bases not matched to a gene. Germline V CDR1 and CDR2: MGHRA, YSYEKL. CDR3 residues: CASSRSTGTGLSAAEAFF. The CDR3 region has the DNA TGCGCCAGCAGCCGATCTACCGGGACAGGGCTCTCGGCGGCTGAAGCTTTCTTT.

This chain uses TRBV28 with TRBJ1-1; no firm D call. Trimming left V 5 bases short and J 1 base short, with 11 bases between. Per the germline V gene, CDR1 is MDHEN and CDR2 is SYDVKM. CDR3 length equals 14 residues. The CDR3 nucleotides are TGTGCCAGCAGTCCTATAAATAAGAACACTGAAGCTTTCTTT. Its protein product is CASSPINKNTEAFF.

As regards this clonotype: An end of the junction differs from the germline gene, which may be a read error. V gene TRBV28 combines with J gene TRBJ2-7; either TRBD1 or TRBD2 may supply D (5 bases each). CDR1 is MDHEN and CDR2 is SYDVKM in the germline V gene. The length of the CDR3 is 15 residues. CDR3 DNA: TGTGCCAGCTGTTTTGGGACGCCGCTGAGTCACGAGCAGTACTTC. Translated: CASCFGTPLSHEQYF. The full variable domain, completed using reference TRBV28 and TRBJ2-7, is DVKVTQSSRYLVKRTGEKVFLECVQDMDHENMFWYRQDPGLGLRLIYFSYDVKMKEKGDIPEGYSVSREKKERFSLILESASTNQTSMYLCASCFGTPLSHEQYFGPGTRLTVT.

In DNA form, the CDR3 reads TGTGCCAGCAGTTACGTCCGGACGGAAACCTACGAGCAGTACTTC. Amino acid sequence: CASSYVRTETYEQYF. The chain couples TRBV6-5 to TRBJ2-7; D remains unclear. The V end lost 2 bases, the J end lost 2 bases, and 13 bases lay between the germline ends. This CDR3 is built from 15 residues. Germline CDR1 is MNHEY and CDR2 is SVGAGI.

The V gene is TRBV28, the J gene TRBJ2-7; 8 bases agree with TRBD2. With 5 bases clipped from V and 3 bases from J, the junction kept 9 bases outside the gene matches. CDR1 and CDR2 (germline): MDHEN, SYDVKM. CDR3 length: 15 residues. The CDR3 nucleotides are TGTGCCAGCAGTCCACTGGACGGGAGGGTCTACGAGCAGTACTTC. This encodes CASSPLDGRVYEQYF.

In this sample, this clonotype turned up a few times. The chain links TRBV27 to TRBJ2-7; 14 bases are a match to TRBD2. Germline V gene sequence: CDR1 MNHEY, CDR2 SMNVEV (reference sequence). V lost 6 bases, J lost 3 bases, and 10 bases stayed unmatched. The CDR3 length is 17 residues. The CDR3 region is CASSLRLAGGPRYEQYF. The CDR3 DNA is TGTGCCAGCAGCCTTAGACTAGCGGGAGGGCCTCGCTACGAGCAGTACTTC.

This clonotype was recorded at least ten times. The chain combines TRBV11-3 with TRBJ2-5, with D possibly matching TRBD1 (6 bases). Trimming cost V 2 bases and J 5 bases, with 9 bases left between them. This CDR3 region has 13 residues. Germline V gene data show CDR1 as SGHNT and CDR2 as YENEEA. The CDR3 reads CASSLTGLETQYF. For the CDR3, the DNA is TGTGCCAGCAGCTTAACAGGGTTGGAGACCCAGTACTTC.

The genes are TRBV29-1 and TRBJ1-2, with 11 bases that match TRBD1. This CDR3 is built from 15 residues. Germline CDR1 reads SQVTM; CDR2 reads ANQGSEA. The ends lost 5 bases at V and 7 bases at J; junction bases unmatched: 12. This chain's CDR3 is CSVRTGGVRLRGYTF. Here the CDR3 DNA reads TGCAGCGTTAGGACAGGGGGCGTACGCCTGCGTGGCTACACCTTC. Based on the CDR3 plus reference TRBV29-1 and TRBJ1-2, the full variable domain is SAVISQKPSRDICQRGTSLTIQCQVDSQVTMMFWYRQQPGQSLTLIATANQGSEATYESGFVIDKFPISRPNLTFSTLTVSNMSPEDSSIYLCSVRTGGVRLRGYTFGSGTRLTVV.

V and J are TRBV6-1 and TRBJ2-2; D is uncertain. The germline gives CDR1 MNHNS, CDR2 SASEGT. The V gene lost 4 bases and the J gene lost 4 bases, with 10 bases spanning the gap. This CDR3 region has 14 residues. CDR3 bases: TGTGCCAGCAGTGGGCGGCGTCGCACCGGGGAGCTGTTTTTT. Translating gives CASSGRRRTGELFF.

This rearrangement joins TRBV19 to TRBJ2-2; D remains ambiguous. Trimming cost V 3 bases and J 0 bases, with 5 bases left between them. This CDR3 spans 14 amino acids. The germline V gene has CDR1 LNHDA and CDR2 SQIVND (reference sequence). CDR3 DNA: TGTGCCAGTAGTATTGGCGCGAACACCGGGGAGCTGTTTTTT. Translating gives CASSIGANTGELFF.

There are many counts of this clonotype. The V gene is TRBV28, the J gene TRBJ1-3, with D possibly TRBD1 on 5 matching bases. Germline V CDR1 and CDR2: MDHEN, SYDVKM. The CDR3 loop spans 14 amino acids. The V end lost 6 bases, the J end lost 1 base, and 10 bases lay between the germline ends. The CDR3: CASRAGTSGNTIYF. In nucleotides, the CDR3 is TGTGCCAGCAGGGCCGGGACTTCTGGAAACACCATATATTTT.

The chain has TRBV5-1 and TRBJ2-2; 10 bases align to TRBD2. After removal of 0 bases from V and 3 bases from J, the junction contained 5 bases not matched to a gene. CDR3 size: 17 residues. The germline V gene encodes CDR1 SGHRS and CDR2 YFSETQ. CDR3 residues: CASSLVYLAGDTGELFF. As DNA, the CDR3 is TGCGCCAGCAGCTTGGTGTACCTAGCGGGAGACACCGGGGAGCTGTTTTTT.

This clonotype was seen at least ten times. Mismatch with germline at one junction end may stem from a read error. The chain has TRBV2 and TRBJ2-4, with 12 bases fitting TRBD2. The V gene's germline CDR1 is SNHLY and CDR2 FYNNEI. The CDR3 has 19 residues. The CDR3: CASAQGASGGAGAENIQYF. Here the CDR3 DNA reads TGCGCCAGCGCCCAAGGAGCTAGCGGGGGGGCGGGAGCCGAAAACATTCAGTACTTC.

This clonotype was observed at least ten times. The V and J genes are TRBV10-2 and TRBJ2-5, with 8 bases lining up with TRBD2. Per the germline V gene, CDR1 is WSHSY and CDR2 is SAAADI. J lost 5 bases, V lost 5 bases, and 7 bases had no gene match. The CDR3 is made up of 14 amino acids. The CDR3 here is CASSRGLGWETQYF. Written as DNA, the CDR3 is TGCGCCAGCAGTAGGGGACTAGGTTGGGAGACCCAGTACTTC.

This clonotype was observed at least ten times. The V call is TRBV7-3, the J call TRBJ2-2, with D possibly being TRBD1 (5 bases). The V end was cut by 8 bases, the J end by 0 bases, with 10 bases between. The CDR3 loop spans 14 amino acids. Looked up from germline, CDR1 is SGHTA and CDR2 is FQGTGA. CDR3 loop: CASGKTANTGELFF. CDR3 sequence (DNA): TGTGCCAGCGGGAAGACAGCGAACACCGGGGAGCTGTTTTTT.

This clonotype has at least ten counts. The V call is TRBV12-3 or TRBV12-4, the J call TRBJ1-2; 7 positions match TRBD1. The CDR3 runs 15 residues. J was trimmed by 6 bases and V by 6 bases; bases with no gene match: 13. CDR3 region: CASRLGIGGFDGYTF. CDR3 sequence (DNA): TGTGCCAGCAGACTCGGTATAGGGGGCTTCGATGGCTACACCTTC.

The V call is TRBV24-1, the J call TRBJ1-5; no clear D gene. The CDR3 runs 13 residues. Germline V CDR1 and CDR2: KGHDR, SFDVKD. The V gene lost 6 bases and the J gene lost 1 base, with 6 bases spanning the gap. The CDR3 is CATSSGSNQPQHF. The CDR3 DNA is TGTGCCACCAGTAGTGGGAGCAATCAGCCCCAGCATTTT.

This clonotype was observed many times. A much bigger clone sits one base away, suggesting this may be a read error. The chain has TRBV28 and TRBJ2-2; 8 bases map to TRBD1. This CDR3 is 14 amino acids long. Per the germline V gene, CDR1 is MDHEN and CDR2 is SYDVKM. The CDR3 bases are TGTGCCAGCATTGGACAGGGACCCTCCGGGGAGCTGGTTTTT. Amino acids: CASIGQGPSGELVF.

This clonotype occurred many times. The V and J genes are TRBV28 and TRBJ1-2; D not resolved. The CDR3 contains 11 residues. V was trimmed by 3 bases and J by 8 bases, leaving 7 bases between them. Per germline, CDR1 MDHEN and CDR2 SYDVKM. The CDR3: CASSFYGGYTF. In DNA form, the CDR3 reads TGTGCCAGCAGTTTCTATGGGGGCTACACCTTC.

In its sample, this clonotype was seen many times. The V call is TRBV30, the J call TRBJ2-5; D is unclear. Deletions cut 2 bases from V and 2 bases from J, with 18 bases between. Germline loops: CDR1 GTSNPN, CDR2 SVGIG (reference sequence). This CDR3 is built from 16 residues. The CDR3 nucleotides are TGTGCCTGGAGTACCGAAAAATCTAAGGAGCAAGAGACCCAGTACTTC. Translating gives CAWSTEKSKEQETQYF.

This clonotype was seen at least ten times. CDR3 DNA sequence: TGCAGTGCTAGATCCCCAGACAGGGGGGCTAACTATGGCTACACCTTC. It yields the protein CSARSPDRGANYGYTF. This sequence joins TRBV20-1 and TRBJ1-2; the match to TRBD1 covers 9 bases. The V gene end was trimmed by 2 bases and the J gene end by 0 bases; junction bases not matched to a gene: 7. In germline, CDR1 is DFQATT, CDR2 SNEGSKA (reference sequence). The CDR3 runs to 16 residues.

This clonotype was seen many times. The CDR3: CASSPWTSGRKQETQYF. CDR3 coding DNA: TGTGCCAGCAGCCCCTGGACTAGCGGGAGGAAACAAGAGACCCAGTACTTC. The J gene is TRBJ2-5, the V gene TRBV6-2 or TRBV6-3, with 14 bases fitting TRBD2. Germline values: CDR1 MNHEY, CDR2 SVGEGT. The CDR3 contains 17 residues. Trimming removed 6 bases from V and 2 bases from J; junction bases left unmatched: 8.

The sample holds many counts of this clonotype. The V gene is TRBV7-2, the J gene TRBJ2-7, with TRBD2 matching over 12 bases. The ends lost 5 bases at V and 3 bases at J; junction bases unmatched: 5. In germline, CDR1 is SGHTA, CDR2 FQGNSA. This CDR3 region has 15 residues. CDR3 nucleotide sequence: TGTGCCAGCAGCCGACTAGCGGGAGCCCTCTACGAGCAGTACTTC. Translating gives CASSRLAGALYEQYF.

This clonotype was counted many times. The V and J genes are TRBV9 and TRBJ2-7; TRBD1 or TRBD2 may be the D gene (6 bases each). Germline assignment: CDR1 SGDLS and CDR2 YYNGEE. V gave up 1 base and J gave up 5 bases, with 13 bases separating them. There are 14 residues in the CDR3. The DNA for the CDR3 is TGTGCCAGCAGCGTATCCGGGGGCGACGACGAGCAGTACTTC. It codes for CASSVSGGDDEQYF.

This clonotype was recorded once. This chain uses TRBV25-1 with TRBJ1-2; D is ambiguous. V was pared by 4 bases and J by 8 bases, with 14 bases between. The CDR3 has 13 amino acids. Germline assignment: CDR1 MGHDK and CDR2 SYGVNS. The CDR3 nucleotides are TGTGCCAGCAGTGCCTGGACGGGAGACGGCTACACCTTC. Translation: CASSAWTGDGYTF.

The chain couples TRBV28 to TRBJ2-7; TRBD2 is a possible D gene (6 bases). Germline V CDR1 and CDR2: MDHEN, SYDVKM. The CDR3 spans 16 residues. Trimming shortened V by 2 bases and J by 2 bases, and 16 bases separated the two germline ends. CDR3 loop: CASSLPPPSDAYEQYF. CDR3 nucleotides: TGTGCCAGCAGTTTACCCCCTCCTAGCGATGCCTACGAGCAGTACTTC.